A single TCR beta chain is shown here with its context. The target antigen is unknown. The junction differs from germline at one of its ends, possibly a read error. Alongside a J-beta primer mix, a sample-barcoded 5' primer served in a second PCR lasting roughly 7 to 11 cycles. Each cDNA was tagged by a template-switch adaptor containing 12 random nucleotides. Any given sample supplied a minimum of 3 million CDR3-containing paired-end reads. In TCRdb, the 5' RACE reads were re-called with MiXCR into one record per CDR3 protein. The top ten clones hold approximately 24% of a sample with about 760,000 distinct CDR3 sequences, roughly 50% of them seen once. The data originate from a study of blood T cells in healthy people across ages. Overall study findings and caveats: Any conclusive comparison of naive versus antigen-experienced cells was prevented by using unsorted PBMCs.

A minimum of 6 micrograms of total RNA was extracted per sample. Germline loops: CDR1 DFQATT, CDR2 SNEGSKA (reference sequence). The CDR3 runs to 15 residues. This receptor was obtained from a man aged 40-49 years in good health. Sequencing was done on a sample of blood. The J gene is TRBJ2-5, the V gene TRBV20-1; D is ambiguous. This chain's CDR3 is CGARKSVGGQETQYF. CDR3 DNA: TGCGGTGCTAGAAAGAGTGTGGGTGGGCAGGAGACCCAGTACTTC.